This is a list of T cell receptor beta chains from one sample in a study of cytomegalovirus exposure and HLA in healthy donors. Method: immunoSEQ multiplex PCR; TCRdb's copy keeps in-frame clones and lacks some. The table lists around 96,000 clones, around 76% of them singletons. Sequencing was carried out using PBMCs. Every receptor here comes from a young man in good health and CMV-seropositive. Both conserved end residues are part of each CDR3. Some rows mark clone size as missing; the rest say once, few, many or name a class of expanded clone.

v_gene	j_gene	abundance	CDR3aa
TRBV9	TRBJ1-5	-	CASSVYGESGQPQHF
TRBV6-5	TRBJ2-7	-	CASSFQGRGTYEQYF
TRBV19	TRBJ1-5	-	CASSMGTGSRGNQPQHF
TRBV7-6	TRBJ2-5	-	CASSLELGGRETQYF
TRBV30	TRBJ1-5	-	CAWSVRQALDQPQHF
TRBV28	TRBJ2-5	-	CASSLSGRARTQYF
TRBV4-1	TRBJ2-3	-	CASSPLAGGTDTQYF
TRBV7-2	TRBJ1-5	-	CASSHGTGFFLPQHF
TRBV14	TRBJ1-2	-	CASSQVDRGVYGYTF
TRBV19	TRBJ2-1	once	CASSLTDDEQFF
TRBV7-9	TRBJ1-6	-	CASLESSYNSPLHF
TRBV10-3	TRBJ2-1	-	CATEGLAGDNEQFF
TRBV2	TRBJ1-1	-	CASTRGREDTEAFF
TRBV6-5	TRBJ1-6	-	CASRGGRLNSPLHF
TRBV28	TRBJ1-4	-	CASSSGRSNEKLFF